This T cell receptor (beta chain) was captured in a study of shared clonotypes between healthy human individuals. Researchers ran the assay at a deep level. TCRdb's copy holds only in-frame clones and misses some; the assay was immunoSEQ multiplex PCR. The data hold about 1,900,000 clones, with about 95% observed a single time. From germline, CDR1 is MGHRA and CDR2 YSYEKL. Deletions cut 0 bases from V and 3 bases from J, with 9 bases between. The CDR3 runs 15 residues. CD45RO-negative, CCR7-positively selected cells formed the naive CD8 fraction, excluding terminally differentiated effector memory CD45RA+ cells. The study drew all its donors from Caucasian adults living in Nashville, Tennessee. As for this clone: Its antigen is unknown.

The study's findings and limits: Memory subsets generally showed smaller estimated richness than naive subsets did.

This clonotype originated in a man younger than 30 in good health. V usage is TRBV4-1 and J usage is TRBJ2-1; unclear D gene. Sequencing input: naive CD8+ T cells sorted from blood. The CDR3 loop reads CASSQEALNYNEQFF. CDR3 DNA: TGCGCCAGCAGCCAAGAGGCGCTTAACTACAATGAGCAGTTCTTC.